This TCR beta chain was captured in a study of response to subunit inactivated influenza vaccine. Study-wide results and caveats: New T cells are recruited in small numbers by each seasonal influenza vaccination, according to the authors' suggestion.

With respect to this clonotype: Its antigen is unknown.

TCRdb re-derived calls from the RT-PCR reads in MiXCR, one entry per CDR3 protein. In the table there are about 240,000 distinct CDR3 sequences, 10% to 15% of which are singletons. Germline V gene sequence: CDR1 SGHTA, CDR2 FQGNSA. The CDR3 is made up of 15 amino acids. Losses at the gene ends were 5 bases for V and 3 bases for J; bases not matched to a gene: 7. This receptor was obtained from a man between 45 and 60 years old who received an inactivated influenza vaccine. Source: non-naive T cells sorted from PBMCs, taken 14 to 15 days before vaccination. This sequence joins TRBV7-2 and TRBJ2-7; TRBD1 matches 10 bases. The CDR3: CASSPGQGGFYEQYF. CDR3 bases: TGTGCCAGCAGCCCAGGACAGGGGGGATTCTACGAGCAGTACTTC.